Each of the 3 T cell receptor beta chains below was sequenced from the same sample in a study of shared clonotypes between healthy human individuals. Clones were read by immunoSEQ multiplex PCR, and TCRdb kept only the in-frame ones, dropping some. The sample carries roughly 1,100,000 clones, about 75% recorded once. Sequencing was carried out using memory CD4+ T cells sorted from blood. The subset: CD45RA-negative fraction. Every receptor here comes from a man in his late teens or twenties in good health.

Turning to this clone: Other nucleotide sequences from this sample produce the same CDR3. CDR3 loop: CASSTGLAGSTDTQYF. CDR3 in DNA: TGCGCCAGCAGCACCGGACTAGCGGGGAGCACAGATACGCAGTATTTT. The V call is TRBV5-1, the J call TRBJ2-3; TRBD2 agrees at 12 bases. The CDR3 length is 16 residues. Germline V gene sequence: CDR1 SGHRS, CDR2 YFSETQ. Losses at the gene ends were 4 bases for V and 0 bases for J; bases not matched to a gene: 3.

This clone showed up just a few times. This chain connects TRBV29-1 to TRBJ2-3; no firm D call. V was pared by 5 bases and J by 3 bases, with 12 bases between. This CDR3 has 13 amino acids. Germline V gene sequence: CDR1 SQVTM, CDR2 ANQGSEA. CDR3 sequence (DNA): TGCAGCGTTCGGCCTTCGGATACAGATACGCAGTATTTT. Translating it yields CSVRPSDTDTQYF.

The V and J genes are TRBV12-5 and TRBJ2-5, with 7 bases fitting TRBD2. CDR1 is LGHNT, CDR2 FRNRAP, per germline. V was clipped by 4 bases and J by 1 base; unmatched bases: 3. This CDR3 contains 14 residues. The CDR3 DNA sequence: TGTGCTAGTGGTTCCAGACTAGCCCAAGAGACCCAGTACTTC. Its translation: CASGSRLAQETQYF. Together with reference TRBV12-5 and TRBJ2-5, the CDR3 gives the full variable domain: DARVTQTPRHKVTEMGQEVTMRCQPILGHNTVFWYRQTMMQGLELLAYFRNRAPLDDSGMPKDRFSAEMPDATLATLKIQPSEPRDSAVYFCASGSRLAQETQYFGPGTRLLVL.